Presented here are 5 T cell receptor beta chains from one specimen sequenced in a study of blood T cell repertoires in COVID-19. This table comes from immunoSEQ multiplex PCR, and its TCRdb copy is limited to in-frame clones, with some not included. This sample has 230,000 or so clones; 75% to 90% occur once, and the top ten carry approximately 5.3%. Material: peripheral blood. The receptors derive from a human donor in a cohort sampled during active COVID-19.

This rearrangement joins TRBV27 to TRBJ2-5, with 8 positions matching TRBD1. CDR3 length: 15 amino acids. The V segment lost 2 bases and the J segment 5 bases; nucleotides outside the gene matches: 7. Germline CDR1 MNHEY, CDR2 SMNVEV (reference sequence). The CDR3 DNA is TGTGCCAGCAGTTTACTAGGACAGGGAGTGGAGACCCAGTACTTC. Amino acids: CASSLLGQGVETQYF.

This clone was picked up a small number of times. V and J are TRBV5-5 and TRBJ2-7; D gene uncertain. This CDR3 region has 11 residues. Trimming removed 2 bases from V and 4 bases from J, with 4 bases in between. Germline-derived CDR1 and CDR2 are SGHKS and YYEKEE (reference sequence). The CDR3 DNA is TGTGCCAGCAGCTTAGCATACGAGCAGTACTTC. Its protein product is CASSLAYEQYF.

J is TRBJ2-5 and V is TRBV6-4, with 7 bases that match TRBD2. This CDR3 spans 13 amino acids. J gave up 5 bases and V 4 bases, and 4 bases lay outside the gene matches. Germline-derived CDR1 and CDR2 are MRHNA and SNTAGT. The chain's CDR3 is CASSVNSGETQYF. The CDR3 bases are TGTGCCAGCAGTGTTAATAGCGGGGAGACCCAGTACTTC.

The J gene is TRBJ1-5, the V gene TRBV28; TRBD1 agrees at 8 bases. Germline CDR1 is MDHEN and CDR2 is SYDVKM. The CDR3 sequence is 15 residues long. After removal of 6 bases from V and 3 bases from J, the junction contained 7 bases not matched to a gene. This CDR3 is CASRYRDRHNQPQHF. The DNA for the CDR3 is TGTGCCAGCAGATACCGGGACAGGCACAATCAGCCCCAGCATTTT. Together with reference TRBV28 and TRBJ1-5, the CDR3 gives the full variable domain: DVKVTQSSRYLVKRTGEKVFLECVQDMDHENMFWYRQDPGLGLRLIYFSYDVKMKEKGDIPEGYSVSREKKERFSLILESASTNQTSMYLCASRYRDRHNQPQHFGDGTRLSIL.

The V call is TRBV1, the J call TRBJ1-5; TRBD1 reflects the table's D call only, with no check against the DNA. TRBV1 is classified as a pseudogene. The CDR3 is 17 amino acids. The CDR3 bases are TGCACCAGCAGCCGACGCCTAACAGGGGGCACTAATCAGCCCCAGCATTTT. Amino acid sequence: CTSSRRLTGGTNQPQHF.